This T cell receptor beta chain came from a study of blood T cell repertoires in COVID-19. Study background: Researchers got acute and convalescent COVID-19 samples from the United States, Italy and Spain.

The germline V gene has CDR1 PRHDT and CDR2 FYEKMQ (reference sequence). This CDR3 is built from 14 residues. Trimming took off 2 bases at V and 1 base at J, with 8 bases between the two ends. In the authors' workflow: Estimates of nucleated cell counts were drawn from the amplification of reference gene primers. Generated by immunoSEQ multiplex PCR, the TCRdb table keeps only in-frame clones and is missing some. Clone size and V and J calls were adopted from that table, with D and trimming inferred from the DNA. There are fewer than 400,000 clones in the sample; 89% occur only once, and about 1.7% lies in the top ten.

Sequenced input: PBMCs or T cells enriched from blood (not recorded which). This chain connects TRBV13 to TRBJ1-1; TRBD1 might be the D (6 bases). The origin of this receptor is a woman aged 25 to 39 who had recovered from COVID-19. Here the CDR3 DNA reads TGTGCCAGCAGCTTACTACAGGGGAACACTGAAGCTTTCTTT. Protein product: CASSLLQGNTEAFF.